What follows describes a single TCR beta chain. The antigen is unknown. The V end lost 4 bases, the J end lost 0 bases, and 25 bases lay between the germline ends. In germline, CDR1 is SGHTS, CDR2 YDEGEE. CDR3 length equals 19 residues. This sample is part of a study of cytomegalovirus exposure and HLA in healthy donors. Study findings and constraints: Some highly shared sequence variants likely arose as a pipeline artifact. A later analysis found that most CMV-associated TCR beta chains appeared HLA-restricted. Overall, roughly 150 TCR beta chains were annotated as cytomegalovirus-associated. The productive fraction for most TCR beta V segments was about 87% or about 30% in an earlier analysis.

PCR was performed using 60 Vbeta and 13 Jbeta primers. TCRdb's table, derived via immunoSEQ multiplex PCR, lists solely in-frame clones and lacks some. This table has more than 95,000 clones, about four fifths appearing once. This TCR was sampled from a man aged 18 to 29 in good health and CMV-seronegative. V is TRBV5-8 and J is TRBJ1-1; TRBD1 is a possible D gene (6 bases). The sample was PBMCs. The DNA for the CDR3 is TGTGCCAGCAGCCTTCTTCTCGGGGGGGCAGCTTTTATGAACACTGAAGCTTTCTTT. Amino acid sequence: CASSLLLGGAAFMNTEAFF.